The present entry profiles one T cell receptor (beta chain) with its context. What antigen it recognizes has not been identified. Per-base quality was not reported, and no clone a single base away is much larger than it. The data were taken from a study of CD8 T cells in ankylosing spondylitis (dated by TCRdb to the late 2010s). Context from the whole study: The study profiled T cell receptor beta repertoires in healthy donors and ankylosing spondylitis patients to find disease-linked TCR variants. In total, the full study cohort was made up of some 110 healthy donors and approximately 27 ankylosing spondylitis patients. Peripheral blood samples were taken, and synovial fluid was additionally collected from ankylosing spondylitis patients. Findings and caveats that apply to the study as a whole: Some motif variants had previously been reported in the synovial fluid and blood of reactive arthritis patients, which suggests shared mechanisms of disease initiation. Blood from ankylosing spondylitis patients appeared to be characterized by a TCR beta motif composed of 7 to 9 highly homologous amino acid variants. A CD8+ phenotype was shown by the disease-linked clones, which were found at relatively low frequencies in peripheral blood. The disease-linked clones were reported as significantly enriched in matched synovial fluid samples from ankylosing spondylitis patients.

Sequenced using an Illumina HiSeq 2500. Quantitative 5'-RACE with molecular barcodes was the method used to prepare the TCR beta libraries. The original pipeline was this. To identify disease-linked TCR variants, a new computational method was used, one built on a probabilistic model of VDJ rearrangement. Starting from the raw public reads, TCRdb applied fastp trimming at Q25, assembled clones with MiXCR and retained in-frame beta chains. Rows with a matching CDR3 protein are joined into one entry that keeps the most common DNA and genes. The V and J calls here are based on TCRdb, not the publication. The table for this sample lists 150,000 to 200,000 distinct CDR3 sequences; 15% to 20% of them were counted only once. 4.3% of the sample comes from the top ten. CDR1 KGHDR and CDR2 SFDVKD were looked up in the germline V gene. The junction shows trimming of 5 bases on V and 3 bases on J, plus 9 bases between the germline ends. The CDR3 sequence holds 13 residues, the cysteine and phenylalanine included. The entry retains the CDR3 DNA only, 39 bases that are in frame from base 1.

The receptor comes from a male donor between 10 and 30 years old with ankylosing spondylitis or in good health (not recorded which). Donor details come from another sample of the same person, matched by shared clones. The chain was built from TRBV24-1 and TRBJ1-1, and TRBD1 may be the D gene, going by 5 matching bases. The sequencing input was blood, either unsorted or a sorted T cell fraction (not recorded which). The DNA is as follows: TGTGCCACCAGTGCCCCAGGGTACACTGAAGCTTTCTTT. Translation gives CATSAPGYTEAFF.